This TCR beta chain originates from a study of T-cell memory formation after mild COVID-19. Study-level results: Contracting clones from day 15 to 85 had balanced CD4/CD8; later expanders favoured CD4+.

TCRdb processed the 5' RACE reads anew with MiXCR; each CDR3 protein has one entry. The sample shows approximately 260,000 distinct CDR3 sequences, over 15% of them seen only once. On this clonotype itself: The target antigen is unknown.

The CDR3 contains 15 residues. V was clipped by 3 bases and J by 2 bases, with 14 bases between them. Germline-derived CDR1 and CDR2 are KGHSH and LQKENI. The sequenced sample was PBMCs or a T cell subset sorted from them (not recorded which). This TCR was recovered from a man aged 18 to 35 who had mild COVID-19 (a few samples of this study predate the infection). Cell type and time point are not known. This sequence joins TRBV18 and TRBJ2-7; TRBD2 is a possible D gene (6 bases). CDR3: CASSPAQRGTYEQYF. For the CDR3, the DNA is TGTGCCAGCTCACCGGCCCAACGGGGGACCTACGAGCAGTACTTC.